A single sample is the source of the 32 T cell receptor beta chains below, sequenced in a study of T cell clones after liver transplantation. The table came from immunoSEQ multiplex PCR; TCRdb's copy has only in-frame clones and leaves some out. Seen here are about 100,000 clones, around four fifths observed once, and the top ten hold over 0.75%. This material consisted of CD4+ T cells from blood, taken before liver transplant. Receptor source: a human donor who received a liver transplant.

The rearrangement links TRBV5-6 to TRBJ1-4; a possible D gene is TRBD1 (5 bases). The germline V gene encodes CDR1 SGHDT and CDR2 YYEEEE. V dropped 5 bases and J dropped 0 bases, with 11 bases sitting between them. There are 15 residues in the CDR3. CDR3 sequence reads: CASRGGFSTNEKLFF. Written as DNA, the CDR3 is TGTGCCAGCAGGGGGGGATTTTCAACTAATGAAAAACTGTTTTTT.

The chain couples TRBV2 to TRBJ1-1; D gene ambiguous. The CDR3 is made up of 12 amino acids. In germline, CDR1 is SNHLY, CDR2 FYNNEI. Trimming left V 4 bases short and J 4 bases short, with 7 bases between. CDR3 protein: CASSVGRTEAFF. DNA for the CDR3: TGTGCCAGCAGTGTCGGGCGCACTGAAGCTTTCTTT.

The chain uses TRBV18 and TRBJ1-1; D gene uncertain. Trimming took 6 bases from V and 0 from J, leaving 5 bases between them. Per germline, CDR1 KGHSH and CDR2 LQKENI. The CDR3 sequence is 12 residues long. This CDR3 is CASSKVNTEAFF. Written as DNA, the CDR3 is TGTGCCAGCTCTAAAGTGAACACTGAAGCTTTCTTT. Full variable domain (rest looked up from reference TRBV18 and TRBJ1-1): NAGVMQNPRHLVRRRGQEARLRCSPMKGHSHVYWYRQLPEEGLKFMVYLQKENIIDESGMPKERFSAEFPKEGPSILRIQQVVRGDSAAYFCASSKVNTEAFFGQGTRLTVV.

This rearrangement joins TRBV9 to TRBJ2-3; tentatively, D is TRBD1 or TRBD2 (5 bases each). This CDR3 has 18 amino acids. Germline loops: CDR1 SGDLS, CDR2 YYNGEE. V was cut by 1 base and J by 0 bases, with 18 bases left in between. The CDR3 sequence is CASSVNGWGRASTDTQYF. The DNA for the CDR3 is TGTGCCAGCAGCGTAAACGGCTGGGGACGAGCTAGCACAGATACGCAGTATTTT.

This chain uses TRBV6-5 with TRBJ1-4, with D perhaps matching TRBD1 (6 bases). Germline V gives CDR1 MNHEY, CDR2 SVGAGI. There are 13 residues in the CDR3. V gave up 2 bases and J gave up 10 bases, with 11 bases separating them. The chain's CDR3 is CASSYARGGKLFF. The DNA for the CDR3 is TGTGCCAGCAGTTACGCTAGGGGGGGAAAACTGTTTTTT.

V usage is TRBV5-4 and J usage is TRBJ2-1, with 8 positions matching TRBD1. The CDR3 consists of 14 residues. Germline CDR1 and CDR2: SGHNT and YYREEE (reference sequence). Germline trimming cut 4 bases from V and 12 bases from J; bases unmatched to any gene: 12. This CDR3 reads CASSTGQESSWQFF. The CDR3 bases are TGTGCCAGCAGCACGGGACAGGAATCGTCTTGGCAGTTCTTC.

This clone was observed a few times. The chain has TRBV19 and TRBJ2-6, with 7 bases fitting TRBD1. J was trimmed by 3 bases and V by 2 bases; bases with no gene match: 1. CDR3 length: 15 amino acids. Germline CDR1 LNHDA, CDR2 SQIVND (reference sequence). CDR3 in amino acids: CASSIQGVGANVLTF. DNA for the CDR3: TGTGCCAGTAGTATACAGGGGGTTGGGGCCAACGTCCTGACTTTC.

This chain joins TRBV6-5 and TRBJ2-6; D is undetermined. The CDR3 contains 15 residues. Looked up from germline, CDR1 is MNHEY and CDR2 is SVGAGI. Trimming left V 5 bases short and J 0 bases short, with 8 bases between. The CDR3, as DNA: TGTGCCAGCAGTCCACCCAGCTCTGGGGCCAACGTCCTGACTTTC. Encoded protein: CASSPPSSGANVLTF.

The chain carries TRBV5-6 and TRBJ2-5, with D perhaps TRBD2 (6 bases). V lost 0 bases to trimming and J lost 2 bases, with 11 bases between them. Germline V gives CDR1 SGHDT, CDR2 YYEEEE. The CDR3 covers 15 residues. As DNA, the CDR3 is TGTGCCAGCAGCTTGGAAGGTAGCGGACAAGAGACCCAGTACTTC. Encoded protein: CASSLEGSGQETQYF.

The CDR3: CSARDHHEQYF. CDR3 in DNA: TGCAGTGCTAGAGATCACCACGAGCAGTACTTC. The V call is TRBV20-1, the J call TRBJ2-7, with D uncertain. The germline V gene encodes CDR1 DFQATT and CDR2 SNEGSKA (reference sequence). The CDR3 has 11 residues. The ends were cut back, 0 bases at V and 5 bases at J, with 5 bases in the middle.

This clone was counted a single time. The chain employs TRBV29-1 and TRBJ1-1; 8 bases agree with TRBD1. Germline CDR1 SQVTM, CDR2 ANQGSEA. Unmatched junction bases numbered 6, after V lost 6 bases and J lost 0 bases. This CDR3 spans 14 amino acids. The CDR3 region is CSVWTGRVNTEAFF. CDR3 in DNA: TGCAGCGTCTGGACAGGGAGGGTGAACACTGAAGCTTTCTTT. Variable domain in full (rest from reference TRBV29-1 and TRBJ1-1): SAVISQKPSRDICQRGTSLTIQCQVDSQVTMMFWYRQQPGQSLTLIATANQGSEATYESGFVIDKFPISRPNLTFSTLTVSNMSPEDSSIYLCSVWTGRVNTEAFFGQGTRLTVV.

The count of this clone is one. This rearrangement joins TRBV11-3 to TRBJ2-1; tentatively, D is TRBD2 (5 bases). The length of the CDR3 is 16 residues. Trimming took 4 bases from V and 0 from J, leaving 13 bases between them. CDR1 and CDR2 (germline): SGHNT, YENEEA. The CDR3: CASSWSAGSSYNEQFF. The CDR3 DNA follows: TGTGCCAGCAGCTGGAGCGCGGGTAGCTCCTACAATGAGCAGTTCTTC.

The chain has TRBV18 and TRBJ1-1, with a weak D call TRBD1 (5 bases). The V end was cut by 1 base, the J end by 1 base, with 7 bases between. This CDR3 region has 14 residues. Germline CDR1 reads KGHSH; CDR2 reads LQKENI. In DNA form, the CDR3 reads TGTGCCAGCTCACCACGGGGACGGAACACTGAAGCTTTCTTT. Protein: CASSPRGRNTEAFF.

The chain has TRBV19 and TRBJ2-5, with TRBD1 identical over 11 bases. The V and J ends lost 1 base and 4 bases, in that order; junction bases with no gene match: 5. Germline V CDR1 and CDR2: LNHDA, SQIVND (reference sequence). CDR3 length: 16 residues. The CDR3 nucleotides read TGTGCCAGTAGTATAGGGGCGGGACAGGGGGGAGAGACCCAGTACTTC. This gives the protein CASSIGAGQGGETQYF.

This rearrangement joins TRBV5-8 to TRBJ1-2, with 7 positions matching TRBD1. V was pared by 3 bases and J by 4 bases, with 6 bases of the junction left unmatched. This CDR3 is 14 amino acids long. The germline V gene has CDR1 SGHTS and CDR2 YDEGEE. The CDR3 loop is CASSSSDRFYGYTF. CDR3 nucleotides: TGTGCCAGCAGCTCGTCGGACAGGTTCTATGGCTACACCTTC.

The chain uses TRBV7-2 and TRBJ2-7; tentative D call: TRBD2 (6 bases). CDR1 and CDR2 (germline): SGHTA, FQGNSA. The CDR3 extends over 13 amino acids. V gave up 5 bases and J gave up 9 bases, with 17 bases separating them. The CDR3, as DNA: TGTGCCAGCAGCCCCCGGGACTTCCTCGGGCAGTACTTC. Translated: CASSPRDFLGQYF. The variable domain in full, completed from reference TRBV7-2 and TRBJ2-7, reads GAGVSQSPSNKVTEKGKDVELRCDPISGHTALYWYRQSLGQGLEFLIYFQGNSAPDKSGLPSDRFSAERTGGSVSTLTIQRTQQEDSAVYLCASSPRDFLGQYFGPGTRLTVT.

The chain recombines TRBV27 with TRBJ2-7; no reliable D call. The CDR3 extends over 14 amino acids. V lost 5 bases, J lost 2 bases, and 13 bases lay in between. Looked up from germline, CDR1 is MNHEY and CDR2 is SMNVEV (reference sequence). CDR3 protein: CASSPLGRTYEQYF. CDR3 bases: TGTGCCAGCAGTCCCCTCGGCAGGACCTACGAGCAGTACTTC.

In DNA form, the CDR3 reads TGCGCCAGCAGTATGAGCGGGAGGGTCAGAAATGAGCAGTTCTTC. Translated, it gives CASSMSGRVRNEQFF. The chain couples TRBV10-1 to TRBJ2-1; 10 bases fit TRBD2. The J segment lost 7 bases and the V segment lost 5 bases, leaving 8 bases of the junction unmatched. The CDR3 spans 15 residues. Germline V gives CDR1 WNHNN, CDR2 SYGVQD (reference sequence).

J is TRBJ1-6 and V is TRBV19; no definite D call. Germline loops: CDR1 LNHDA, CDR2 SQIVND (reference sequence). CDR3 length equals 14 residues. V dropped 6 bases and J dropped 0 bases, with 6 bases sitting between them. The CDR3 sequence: CASRVLSYNSPLHF. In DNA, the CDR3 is TGTGCCAGTAGAGTCCTCTCCTATAATTCACCCCTCCACTTT.

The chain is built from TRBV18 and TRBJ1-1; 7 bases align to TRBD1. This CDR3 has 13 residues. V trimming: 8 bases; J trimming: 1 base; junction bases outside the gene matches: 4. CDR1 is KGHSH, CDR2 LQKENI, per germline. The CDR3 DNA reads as TGTGCCAGCACCGGGACAGCGAACACTGAAGCTTTCTTT. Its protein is CASTGTANTEAFF. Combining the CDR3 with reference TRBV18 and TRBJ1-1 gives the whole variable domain NAGVMQNPRHLVRRRGQEARLRCSPMKGHSHVYWYRQLPEEGLKFMVYLQKENIIDESGMPKERFSAEFPKEGPSILRIQQVVRGDSAAYFCASTGTANTEAFFGQGTRLTVV.

As DNA, the CDR3 is TGTGCCAGCATTAACCTAGCCGCCGAGCAGTACTTC. Translated: CASINLAAEQYF. The rearrangement links TRBV27 to TRBJ2-5; tentative D call: TRBD2 (5 bases). Gene TRBJ2-7 matches the end of the DNA better, so the J call may be wrong. This CDR3 region has 12 residues. In germline, CDR1 is MNHEY, CDR2 SMNVEV (reference sequence).

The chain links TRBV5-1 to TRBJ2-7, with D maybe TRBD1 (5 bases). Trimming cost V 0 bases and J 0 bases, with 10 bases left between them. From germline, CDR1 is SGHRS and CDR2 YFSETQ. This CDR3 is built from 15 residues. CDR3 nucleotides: TGCGCCAGCAGCTTGGAGGGCAGGGACTCCTACGAGCAGTACTTC. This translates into CASSLEGRDSYEQYF.

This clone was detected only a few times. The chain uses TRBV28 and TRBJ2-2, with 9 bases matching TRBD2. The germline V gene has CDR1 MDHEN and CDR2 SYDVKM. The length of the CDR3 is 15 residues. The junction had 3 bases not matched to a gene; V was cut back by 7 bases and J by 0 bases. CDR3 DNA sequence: TGTGCCAGCATACGACTAGCGGCGAACACCGGGGAGCTGTTTTTT. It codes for CASIRLAANTGELFF. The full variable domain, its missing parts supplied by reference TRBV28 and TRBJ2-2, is DVKVTQSSRYLVKRTGEKVFLECVQDMDHENMFWYRQDPGLGLRLIYFSYDVKMKEKGDIPEGYSVSREKKERFSLILESASTNQTSMYLCASIRLAANTGELFFGEGSRLTVL.

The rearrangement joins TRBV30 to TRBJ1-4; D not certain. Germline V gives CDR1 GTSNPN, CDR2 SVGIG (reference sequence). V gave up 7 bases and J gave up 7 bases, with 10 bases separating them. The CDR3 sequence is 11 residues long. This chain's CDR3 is CASAAGEKLFF. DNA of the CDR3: TGTGCCTCTGCGGCGGGTGAAAAACTGTTTTTT. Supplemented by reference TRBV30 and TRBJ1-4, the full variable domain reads SQTIHQWPATLVQPVGSPLSLECTVEGTSNPNLYWYRQAAGRGLQLLFYSVGIGQISSEVPQNLSASRPQDRQFILSSKKLLLSDSGFYLCASAAGEKLFFGSGTQLSVL.

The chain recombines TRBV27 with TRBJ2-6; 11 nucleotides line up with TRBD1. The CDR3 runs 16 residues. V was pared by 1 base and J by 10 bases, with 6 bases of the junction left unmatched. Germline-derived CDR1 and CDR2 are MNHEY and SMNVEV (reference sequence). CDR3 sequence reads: CASSLYKGTGGNVLTF. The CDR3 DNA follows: TGTGCCAGCAGTTTATATAAAGGGACAGGGGGTAACGTCCTGACTTTC.

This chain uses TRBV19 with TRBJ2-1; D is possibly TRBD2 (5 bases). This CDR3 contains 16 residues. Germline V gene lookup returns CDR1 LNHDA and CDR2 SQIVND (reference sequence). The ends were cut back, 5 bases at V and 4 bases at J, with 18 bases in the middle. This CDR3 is CASSPLTSVPYNEQFF. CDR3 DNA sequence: TGTGCCAGTAGTCCCCTAACTAGTGTTCCTTACAATGAGCAGTTCTTC.

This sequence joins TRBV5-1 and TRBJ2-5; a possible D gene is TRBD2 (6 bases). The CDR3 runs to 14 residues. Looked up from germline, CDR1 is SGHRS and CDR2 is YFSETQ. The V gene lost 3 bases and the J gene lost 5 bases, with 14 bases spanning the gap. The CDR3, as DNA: TGCGCCAGCAGCTCGGGGGAATTACAGGAGACCCAGTACTTC. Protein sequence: CASSSGELQETQYF. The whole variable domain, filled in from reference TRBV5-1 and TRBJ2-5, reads KAGVTQTPRYLIKTRGQQVTLSCSPISGHRSVSWYQQTPGQGLQFLFEYFSETQRNKGNFPGRFSGRQFSNSRSEMNVSTLELGDSALYLCASSSGELQETQYFGPGTRLLVL.

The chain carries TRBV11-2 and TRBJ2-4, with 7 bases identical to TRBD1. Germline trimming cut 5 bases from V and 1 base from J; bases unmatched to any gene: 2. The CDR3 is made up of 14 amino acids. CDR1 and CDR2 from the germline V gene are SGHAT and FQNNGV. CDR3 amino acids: CASSLGQAKNIQYF. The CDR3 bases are TGTGCCAGCAGCCTGGGACAGGCCAAAAACATTCAGTACTTC.

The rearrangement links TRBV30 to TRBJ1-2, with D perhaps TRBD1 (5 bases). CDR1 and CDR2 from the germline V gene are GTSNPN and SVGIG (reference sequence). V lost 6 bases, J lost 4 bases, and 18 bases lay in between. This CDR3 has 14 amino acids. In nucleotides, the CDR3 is TGTGCCTGCCCCCTTCGGGACGCTCTCTATGGCTACACCTTC. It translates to CACPLRDALYGYTF.

The CDR3 reads CASSSKGEDYGYTF. The CDR3 DNA reads as TGTGCCAGCAGTTCAAAGGGGGAGGACTATGGCTACACCTTC. The V and J genes are TRBV6-5 and TRBJ1-2; possibly TRBD1 for D (6 bases). The germline V gene has CDR1 MNHEY and CDR2 SVGAGI. The CDR3 contains 14 residues. Trimming removed 4 bases at V and 3 bases at J, with 12 bases between.

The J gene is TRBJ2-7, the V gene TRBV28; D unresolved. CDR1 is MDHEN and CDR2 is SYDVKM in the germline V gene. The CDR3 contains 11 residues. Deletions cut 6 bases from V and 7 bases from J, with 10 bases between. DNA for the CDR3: TGTGCCAGCAGGGCATTGGGGGAGCAGTACTTC. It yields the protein CASRALGEQYF.

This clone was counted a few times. CDR3 sequence (DNA): TGCGCCAGCAGCTTAAGTCAAGCCTACAATGAGCAGTTCTTC. Its protein is CASSLSQAYNEQFF. The V and J genes are TRBV5-1 and TRBJ2-1; D is ambiguous. With 2 bases removed from V and 2 bases from J, the gap between germline ends came to 8 bases. CDR1 is SGHRS and CDR2 is YFSETQ in the germline V gene. The CDR3 has 14 amino acids. The full variable domain, in which reference TRBV5-1 and TRBJ2-1 provide the parts outside the CDR3, is KAGVTQTPRYLIKTRGQQVTLSCSPISGHRSVSWYQQTPGQGLQFLFEYFSETQRNKGNFPGRFSGRQFSNSRSEMNVSTLELGDSALYLCASSLSQAYNEQFFGPGTRLTVL.